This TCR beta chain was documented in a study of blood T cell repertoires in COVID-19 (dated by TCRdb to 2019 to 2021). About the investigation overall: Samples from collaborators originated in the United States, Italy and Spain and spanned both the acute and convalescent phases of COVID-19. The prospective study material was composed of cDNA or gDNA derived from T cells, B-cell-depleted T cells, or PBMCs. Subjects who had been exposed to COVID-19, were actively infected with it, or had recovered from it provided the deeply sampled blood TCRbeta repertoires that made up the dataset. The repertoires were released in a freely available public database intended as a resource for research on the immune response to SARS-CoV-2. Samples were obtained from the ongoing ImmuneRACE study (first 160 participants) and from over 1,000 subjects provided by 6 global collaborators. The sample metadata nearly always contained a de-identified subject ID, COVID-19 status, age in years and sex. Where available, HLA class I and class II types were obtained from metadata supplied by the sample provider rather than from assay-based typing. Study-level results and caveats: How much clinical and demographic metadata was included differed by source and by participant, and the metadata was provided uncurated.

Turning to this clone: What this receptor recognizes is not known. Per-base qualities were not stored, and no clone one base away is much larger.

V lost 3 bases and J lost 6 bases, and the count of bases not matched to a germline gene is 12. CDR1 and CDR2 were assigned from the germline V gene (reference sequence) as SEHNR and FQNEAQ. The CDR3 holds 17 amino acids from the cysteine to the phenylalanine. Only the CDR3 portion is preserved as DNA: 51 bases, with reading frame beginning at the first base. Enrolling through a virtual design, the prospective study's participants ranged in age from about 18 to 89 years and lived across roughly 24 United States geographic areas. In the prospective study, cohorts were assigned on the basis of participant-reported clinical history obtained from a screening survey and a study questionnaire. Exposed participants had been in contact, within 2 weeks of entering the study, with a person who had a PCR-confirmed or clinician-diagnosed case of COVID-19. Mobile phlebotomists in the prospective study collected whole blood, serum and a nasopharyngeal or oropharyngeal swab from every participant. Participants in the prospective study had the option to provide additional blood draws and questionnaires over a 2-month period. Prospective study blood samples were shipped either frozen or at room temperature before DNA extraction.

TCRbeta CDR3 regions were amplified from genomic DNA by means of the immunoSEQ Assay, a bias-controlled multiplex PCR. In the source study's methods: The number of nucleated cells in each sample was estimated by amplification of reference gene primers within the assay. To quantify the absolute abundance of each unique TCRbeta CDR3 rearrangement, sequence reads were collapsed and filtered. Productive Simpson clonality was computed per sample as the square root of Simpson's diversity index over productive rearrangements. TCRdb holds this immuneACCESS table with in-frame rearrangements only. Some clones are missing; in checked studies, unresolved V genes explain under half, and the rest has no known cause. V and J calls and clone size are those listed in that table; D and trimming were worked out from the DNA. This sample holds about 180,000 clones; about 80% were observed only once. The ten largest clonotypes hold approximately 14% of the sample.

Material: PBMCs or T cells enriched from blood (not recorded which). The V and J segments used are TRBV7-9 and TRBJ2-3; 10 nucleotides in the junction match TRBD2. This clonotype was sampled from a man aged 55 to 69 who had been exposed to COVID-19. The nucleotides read TGTGCCAGCAGCTTGATTTTAGCGGGAGGTTCCCCGGATACGCAGTATTTT. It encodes CASSLILAGGSPDTQYF.